This T cell receptor beta chain was found in a study of T cells after yellow fever vaccination. Template-switching 5'RACE yielded the TCR cDNA; a universal primer site and UMIs were added in the process. TCRdb recomputed calls from the 5' RACE reads with MiXCR, one row per CDR3 protein. The sample shows hundreds of thousands of distinct CDR3 sequences, about a fifth of them seen only once. There are 16 residues in the CDR3. Germline assignment: CDR1 SGHDT and CDR2 YYEEEE. V lost 0 bases and J lost 7, with 17 bases in between. Points on this clonotype: Antigen unknown.

Study-level results: Among primary-vaccination clones, most reappeared after the booster, at around 97% for CD4 and under 90% for CD8. Contaminants from the bulk population, in the form of abundant clonotypes, could be found in FACS-sorted repertoires.

Sample: PBMCs, taken less than 25 days after the first yellow fever vaccination. This receptor was taken from a man between 18 and 29 years old who received the YFV17D yellow fever vaccine. The gene calls are TRBV5-6 and TRBJ2-1; D remains ambiguous. The CDR3 reads CASSLGGPGPSNEQFF. For the CDR3, the DNA is TGTGCCAGCAGCTTGGGCGGCCCGGGCCCTTCTAATGAGCAGTTCTTC. The whole variable domain, filled in from reference TRBV5-6 and TRBJ2-1, reads DAGVTQSPTHLIKTRGQQVTLRCSPKSGHDTVSWYQQALGQGPQFIFQYYEEEERQRGNFPDRFSGHQFPNYSSELNVNALLLGDSALYLCASSLGGPGPSNEQFFGPGTRLTVL.